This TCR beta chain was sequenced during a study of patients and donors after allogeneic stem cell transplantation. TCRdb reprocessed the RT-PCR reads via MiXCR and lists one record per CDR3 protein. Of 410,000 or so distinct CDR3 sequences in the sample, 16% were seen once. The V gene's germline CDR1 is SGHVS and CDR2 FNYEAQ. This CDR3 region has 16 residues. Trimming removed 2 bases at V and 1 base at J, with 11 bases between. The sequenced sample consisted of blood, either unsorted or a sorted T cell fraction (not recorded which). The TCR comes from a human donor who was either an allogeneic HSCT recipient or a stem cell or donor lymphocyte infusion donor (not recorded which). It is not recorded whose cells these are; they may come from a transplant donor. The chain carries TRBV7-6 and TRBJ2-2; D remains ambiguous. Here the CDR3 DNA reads TGTGCCAGCAGCTTAATAAGTGGGGAGAACACCGGGGAGCTGTTTTTT. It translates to CASSLISGENTGELFF.